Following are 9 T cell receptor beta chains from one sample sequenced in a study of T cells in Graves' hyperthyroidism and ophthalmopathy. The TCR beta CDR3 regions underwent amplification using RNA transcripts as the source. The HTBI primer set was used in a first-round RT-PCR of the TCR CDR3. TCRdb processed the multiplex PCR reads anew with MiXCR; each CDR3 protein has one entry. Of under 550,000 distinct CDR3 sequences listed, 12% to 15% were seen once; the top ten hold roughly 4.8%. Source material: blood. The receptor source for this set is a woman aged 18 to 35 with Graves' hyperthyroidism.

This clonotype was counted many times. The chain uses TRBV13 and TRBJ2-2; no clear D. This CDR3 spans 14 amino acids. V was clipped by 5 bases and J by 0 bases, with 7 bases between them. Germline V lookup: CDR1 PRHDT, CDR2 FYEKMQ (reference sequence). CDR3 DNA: TGTGCCAGCAGCCCGCTCCCGAACACCGGGGAGCTGTTTTTT. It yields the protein CASSPLPNTGELFF.

The CDR3 DNA sequence: TGTGCCAGCAGTTTATCGTTTTCGGTGGGGGGTGGAGATACGCAGTATTTT. Its translation: CASSLSFSVGGGDTQYF. The chain combines TRBV28 with TRBJ2-3; weak D call: TRBD2 (6 bases). Germline assignment: CDR1 MDHEN and CDR2 SYDVKM. V was cut by 1 base and J by 5 bases, with 19 bases left in between. The CDR3 has 17 amino acids.

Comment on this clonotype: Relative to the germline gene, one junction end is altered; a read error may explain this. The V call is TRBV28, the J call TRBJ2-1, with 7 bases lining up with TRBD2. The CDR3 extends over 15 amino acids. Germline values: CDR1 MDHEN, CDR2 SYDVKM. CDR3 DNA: TGTGCCAGCAGGCCGGGAGGCGGCTCCCACAATGAGCAGTTCTTC. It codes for CASRPGGGSHNEQFF.

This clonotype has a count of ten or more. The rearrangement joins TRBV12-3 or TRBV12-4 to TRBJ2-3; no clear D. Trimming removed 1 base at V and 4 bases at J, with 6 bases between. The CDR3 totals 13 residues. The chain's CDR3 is CASSLGSADTQYF. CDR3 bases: TGTGCCAGCAGTTTAGGTTCCGCAGATACGCAGTATTTT.

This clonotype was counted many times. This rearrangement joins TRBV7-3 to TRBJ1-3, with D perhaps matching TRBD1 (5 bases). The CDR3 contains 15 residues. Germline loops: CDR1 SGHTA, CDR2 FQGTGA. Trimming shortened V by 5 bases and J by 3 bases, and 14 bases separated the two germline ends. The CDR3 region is CASSPDGGDGNTIYF. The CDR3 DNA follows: TGTGCCAGCAGCCCCGACGGAGGGGATGGAAACACCATATATTTT.

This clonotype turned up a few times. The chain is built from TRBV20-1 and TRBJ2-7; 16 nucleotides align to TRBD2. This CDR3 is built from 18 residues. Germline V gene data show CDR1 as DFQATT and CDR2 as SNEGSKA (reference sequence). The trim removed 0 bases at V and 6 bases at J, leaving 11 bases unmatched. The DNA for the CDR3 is TGCAGTGCTAGAGATCCAATGGGACTAGCGGGAGGGTGGGGCGAGCAGTACTTC. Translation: CSARDPMGLAGGWGEQYF.

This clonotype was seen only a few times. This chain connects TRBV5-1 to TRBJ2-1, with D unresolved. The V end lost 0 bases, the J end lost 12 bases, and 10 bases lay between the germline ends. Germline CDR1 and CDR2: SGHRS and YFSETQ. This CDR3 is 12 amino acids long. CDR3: CASSLEGGWQFF. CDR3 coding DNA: TGCGCCAGCAGCTTGGAGGGCGGATGGCAGTTCTTC.

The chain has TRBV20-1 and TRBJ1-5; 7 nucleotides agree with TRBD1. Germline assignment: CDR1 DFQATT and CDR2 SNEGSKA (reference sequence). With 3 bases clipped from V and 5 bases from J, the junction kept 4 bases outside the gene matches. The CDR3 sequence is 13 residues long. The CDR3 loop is CSASQGVYQPQHF. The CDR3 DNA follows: TGCAGTGCTAGTCAGGGGGTATATCAGCCCCAGCATTTT.

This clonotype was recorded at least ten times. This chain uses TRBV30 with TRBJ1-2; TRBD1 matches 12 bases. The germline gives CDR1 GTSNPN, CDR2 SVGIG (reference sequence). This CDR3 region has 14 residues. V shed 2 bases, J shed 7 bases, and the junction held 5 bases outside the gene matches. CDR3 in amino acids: CAWSTGTGGRGYTF. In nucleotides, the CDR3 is TGTGCCTGGAGTACCGGGACAGGGGGCCGTGGCTACACCTTC. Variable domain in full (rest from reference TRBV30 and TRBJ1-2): SQTIHQWPATLVQPVGSPLSLECTVEGTSNPNLYWYRQAAGRGLQLLFYSVGIGQISSEVPQNLSASRPQDRQFILSSKKLLLSDSGFYLCAWSTGTGGRGYTFGSGTRLTVV.